This T cell receptor (beta chain) was sequenced for a study of blood T cell repertoires in COVID-19. Study as a whole: PBMCs, B-cell-depleted T cells, or T cells were the source of the cDNA or gDNA that made up the material.

The V and J ends lost 0 bases and 7 bases, in that order; junction bases with no gene match: 4. CDR1 is SGHVS and CDR2 is FQNEAQ in the germline V gene. The CDR3 has 15 residues. Data came from immunoSEQ multiplex PCR; TCRdb stores just in-frame clones and leaves some out. Of some 150,000 clones listed, 70% to 90% are singletons. This clonotype was sampled from a woman aged 25 to 39 with acute COVID-19. V gene TRBV7-8 combines with J gene TRBJ1-2; 11 bases fit TRBD1. Sequenced input: PBMCs or T cells enriched from blood (not recorded which). CDR3 DNA: TGTGCCAGCAGCTTAGCGCGGGACAGGGGGGGTGGCTACACCTTC. It codes for CASSLARDRGGGYTF.